The text below deals with one TCR beta chain. The table lists this clonotype with a few counts. This clone's antigen is unknown. Within one base of it there is no much larger clone, and no base qualities were kept. These data belong to a study of T-cell memory formation after mild COVID-19 (dated by TCRdb to 2020 to 2023). At the level of the whole study: TCR sequence clusters from the two donors were found to be largely donor specific. Two young, previously healthy adult volunteers made up the cohort, one male and one female. In a couple of donors, T-cell clones that expanded and contracted after mild COVID-19 were followed by sequencing TCRalpha and TCRbeta repertoires longitudinally.

Ficoll-Paque density gradient centrifugation was the method used to isolate PBMCs. Points the paper makes about the study in general: Some responding clones were detected in pre-infection memory, suggesting pre-existing cross-reactive memory T cells joined the SARS-CoV-2 response. Contracting CD4+ clones appeared mostly in the CM and EM memory subsets, whereas CD8+ clones were enriched in EMRA. SARS-CoV-2 specificity of the second-wave clones peaking on day 37 was not confirmed. Clones that contracted from day 15 to 85 showed balanced CD4/CD8 phenotypes, whereas a second wave of clones that expanded from day 15 to 37 leaned towards CD4+. The study covered only a couple of mild cases, and larger cohorts including severe cases with pre-infection samples were considered necessary.

The CDR3 runs 13 residues from the cysteine to the phenylalanine. The only DNA kept is the CDR3, 39 bases in frame from the first base. V is clipped by 5 bases and J by 4 bases, and the sequence between their germline boundaries is 11 bases long. The germline V gene yields KGHSH for CDR1 and LQKENI for CDR2. TCRdb records Illumina NovaSeq 6000 as the sequencer. Using 5'RACE with constant-segment primers, TCRalpha and TCRbeta cDNA libraries were constructed, with sample barcodes and unique molecular identifiers added in the process. Trizol reagent was used to extract RNA from every sample. The libraries were amplified in two PCR steps, and the second step added a second sample barcode and Illumina TruSeq adapters. The libraries were sequenced on an Illumina NovaSeq using 2 x 150 bp paired-end reads. The original pipeline was this. Demultiplexing of reads and collapsing into UMI-guided consensus sequences were performed with migec v1.2.7. Using mixcr v2.1.11, the UMI consensuses were aligned to TRA and TRB V and J templates and assembled into clonotypes. Clonotypes were classified as expanded or contracted when called significant by both edgeR and NoisET, with noise models trained on biological replicates. For edgeR calls, the cutoffs were a false discovery rate-adjusted p below 0.01 and a log2 fold-change threshold of 1. As an exploratory analysis of dynamics, PCA with hierarchical clustering was applied to max-normalized trajectories of the 1000 most abundant clonotypes. Separately sequenced CD4+ and CD8+ repertoires were used to assign a CD4 or CD8 phenotype to each responding clone. The public reads were quality trimmed at Q25 with fastp and then assembled into clones with MiXCR by TCRdb, keeping productive beta chains. Here each entry gathers all rows of one CDR3 protein and keeps the most common genes and DNA. TCRdb assigned the V and J calls; the authors' analysis was not used. Present in this sample are about 560,000 distinct CDR3 sequences, approximately 15% of which were seen just once. The ten largest account for roughly 7.7% of the sample.

This clonotype originated in an adult woman who had mild COVID-19 (a few samples of this study predate the infection). The sample titles of this study are shuffled in the database, so cell type and time point are left out; the donor was told from shared clones. Recombination joined TRBV18 with TRBJ1-2; the D gene is perhaps TRBD1, from 6 matching bases. What was sequenced was PBMCs or a T cell subset sorted from them (not recorded which). The DNA is as follows: TGTGCCAGCTCAGCGGACAGCACCTATGGCTACACCTTC. The resulting protein is CASSADSTYGYTF. Full variable domain (CDR3 extended with the reference TRBV18 and TRBJ1-2 proteins): NAGVMQNPRHLVRRRGQEARLRCSPMKGHSHVYWYRQLPEEGLKFMVYLQKENIIDESGMPKERFSAEFPKEGPSILRIQQVVRGDSAAYFCASSADSTYGYTFGSGTRLTVV.